These T cell receptor beta chains were read from a single sample in a study of T cells in Graves' hyperthyroidism and ophthalmopathy. TCRdb reanalysed the multiplex PCR reads using MiXCR and keeps one entry per CDR3 protein. The profile shows 450,000 to 700,000 distinct CDR3 sequences, 35% to 55% of them singletons. The source material was peripheral blood or thyroid tissue (not recorded which). The receptors shown here come from a woman aged 18-35 years with Graves' hyperthyroidism. CDR3s include the opening cysteine and the closing phenylalanine or tryptophan. The order of the fields is V gene, J gene, clone size, CDR3 length, D gene, CDR3 DNA, CDR3 protein. The D gene is left open where the match is weak. Clone sizes are given selectively: once, few, many, or a class where the clone is expanded.

v_gene: TRBV25-1
j_gene: TRBJ1-2
abundance: NA
len: 14
d_gene: NA
CDR3nt: TGTGCCAGCAGTGCCCCCCACAGGTTGGGAGGCTACACCTTC
CDR3aa: CASSAPHRLGGYTF

v_gene: TRBV29-1
j_gene: TRBJ2-7
abundance: NA
len: 14
d_gene: TRBD2
CDR3nt: TGCAGCGTTGGTCCGGGGCTAGCGGGCAACGAGCAGTACTTC
CDR3aa: CSVGPGLAGNEQYF

v_gene: TRBV20-1
j_gene: TRBJ1-2
abundance: NA
len: 14
d_gene: NA
CDR3nt: TGCAGTGCTAGAGATTGGGAGACTAACTATGGCTACACCTTC
CDR3aa: CSARDWETNYGYTF

v_gene: TRBV24-1
j_gene: TRBJ2-2
abundance: few
len: 11
d_gene: NA
CDR3nt: TGTGCCACCAGCGTAGGGGAGGAGCTGTTTTTT
CDR3aa: CATSVGEELFF

v_gene: TRBV10-3
j_gene: TRBJ2-7
abundance: many
len: 15
d_gene: NA
CDR3nt: TGTGCCATCAGTGAGCTGGCCTCCCCCTCCTACGAGCAGTACTTC
CDR3aa: CAISELASPSYEQYF

v_gene: TRBV7-2
j_gene: TRBJ2-7
abundance: NA
len: 14
d_gene: TRBD2
CDR3nt: TGTGCCAGCAGCGCAACTAGCGGTCACTACGAGCAGTACTTC
CDR3aa: CASSATSGHYEQYF

v_gene: TRBV10-3
j_gene: TRBJ2-3
abundance: NA
len: 18
d_gene: NA
CDR3nt: TGTGCCGCCCACCCCCAGGGACGACTCAGTCCTAGCACAGATACGCAGTATTTT
CDR3aa: CAAHPQGRLSPSTDTQYF

v_gene: TRBV12-3/TRBV12-4
j_gene: TRBJ1-5
abundance: many
len: 14
d_gene: TRBD1
CDR3nt: TGTGCCAGCAGCCGGGACAGGGATGATCAGCCCCAGCATTTT
CDR3aa: CASSRDRDDQPQHF

v_gene: TRBV7-3
j_gene: TRBJ2-2
abundance: NA
len: 14
d_gene: NA
CDR3nt: TGTGCCAGCAGCCCATATATGAACACCGGGGAGCTGTTTTTT
CDR3aa: CASSPYMNTGELFF

v_gene: TRBV19
j_gene: TRBJ1-2
abundance: few
len: 15
d_gene: TRBD1
CDR3nt: TGTGCCAGTAGTGTGAGACAGGGAGCTAACTATGGCTACACCTTC
CDR3aa: CASSVRQGANYGYTF

v_gene: TRBV9
j_gene: TRBJ1-1
abundance: once
len: 14
d_gene: TRBD1
CDR3nt: TGTGCCAGCAGCGCAGGGGGGGGGGCCACTGAAGCTTTCTTT
CDR3aa: CASSAGGGATEAFF

v_gene: TRBV7-8
j_gene: TRBJ2-7
abundance: NA
len: 19
d_gene: TRBD2
CDR3nt: TGTGCCAGCAGCTCATCCCGGTTAGGGACTAGCGGGTTGAACTACGAGCAGTACTTC
CDR3aa: CASSSSRLGTSGLNYEQYF

v_gene: TRBV6-5
j_gene: TRBJ1-2
abundance: NA
len: 14
d_gene: TRBD1
CDR3nt: TGTGCCAGCGCCCTCGGACAGGCCTTCTATGGCTACACCTTC
CDR3aa: CASALGQAFYGYTF

v_gene: TRBV7-2
j_gene: TRBJ1-1
abundance: many
len: 12
d_gene: NA
CDR3nt: TGTGCCAGCAGCTTAGATAAGACTGAAGCTTTCTTT
CDR3aa: CASSLDKTEAFF

v_gene: TRBV9
j_gene: TRBJ2-2
abundance: many
len: 12
d_gene: NA
CDR3nt: TGTGCCAGCAGCGTAGCTGTCGGGGAGCTGTTTTTT
CDR3aa: CASSVAVGELFF

v_gene: TRBV18
j_gene: TRBJ2-5
abundance: few
len: 17
d_gene: TRBD2
CDR3nt: TGTGCCAGCTCACCAATAACTAGCGGAACAAACCCGGAGACCCAGTACTTC
CDR3aa: CASSPITSGTNPETQYF

v_gene: TRBV6-2/TRBV6-3
j_gene: TRBJ1-1
abundance: many
len: 16
d_gene: TRBD1
CDR3nt: TGTGCCAGCAGTTACACGGGACAGGGCCCTCAGGCTGAAGCTTTCTTT
CDR3aa: CASSYTGQGPQAEAFF

v_gene: TRBV11-3
j_gene: TRBJ1-1
abundance: many
len: 16
d_gene: NA
CDR3nt: TGTGCCAGCAGCTCAGCTCAAAACCGGGACGGCCCTGAAGCTTTCTTT
CDR3aa: CASSSAQNRDGPEAFF

v_gene: TRBV12-3/TRBV12-4
j_gene: TRBJ2-7
abundance: NA
len: 14
d_gene: TRBD2
CDR3nt: TGTGCCAGCAGTCCCACGGGAGGGGCTCGGGAGCAGTACTTC
CDR3aa: CASSPTGGAREQYF

v_gene: TRBV6-9
j_gene: TRBJ2-7
abundance: NA
len: 14
d_gene: TRBD2
CDR3nt: TGTGCCAGCAGTTGGCTAGCGGGAGCCTACGAGCAGTACTTC
CDR3aa: CASSWLAGAYEQYF

v_gene: TRBV6-2/TRBV6-3
j_gene: TRBJ2-7
abundance: few
len: 14
d_gene: NA
CDR3nt: TGTGCCAGCAGTTACTCGGGTGGGGGTTACGAGCAGTACTTC
CDR3aa: CASSYSGGGYEQYF

v_gene: TRBV6-4
j_gene: TRBJ1-5
abundance: many
len: 13
d_gene: NA
CDR3nt: TGTGCCAGCAGTTTCCAGGCCAATCAGCCCCAGCATTTT
CDR3aa: CASSFQANQPQHF

v_gene: TRBV29-1
j_gene: TRBJ2-5
abundance: few
len: 12
d_gene: TRBD1
CDR3nt: TGCAGCGTTAGGGCAGGGGGTAAGACCCAGTACTTC
CDR3aa: CSVRAGGKTQYF

v_gene: TRBV20-1
j_gene: TRBJ1-5
abundance: many
len: 14
d_gene: NA
CDR3nt: TGCAGTGCTAGAGGAGGGGGAAGCAATCAGCCCCAGCATTTT
CDR3aa: CSARGGGSNQPQHF

v_gene: TRBV29-1
j_gene: TRBJ1-1
abundance: many
len: 12
d_gene: NA
CDR3nt: TGCAGCGCCGTGTGGGGGAACACTGAAGCTTTCTTT
CDR3aa: CSAVWGNTEAFF

v_gene: TRBV7-9
j_gene: TRBJ2-3
abundance: few
len: 15
d_gene: NA
CDR3nt: TGTGCCAGCAGCCTAGTGGGTGGGAGCACAGATACGCAGTATTTT
CDR3aa: CASSLVGGSTDTQYF

v_gene: TRBV29-1
j_gene: TRBJ2-2
abundance: NA
len: 15
d_gene: TRBD1
CDR3nt: TGCAGCGTTGAAGCTTTCCAGGGGGTACCGTATGAGCTGTTTTTT
CDR3aa: CSVEAFQGVPYELFF

v_gene: TRBV29-1
j_gene: TRBJ1-2
abundance: many
len: 14
d_gene: NA
CDR3nt: TGCAGCGTTGAAAGTTTGCAGGAATACTATGGCTACACCTTC
CDR3aa: CSVESLQEYYGYTF

v_gene: TRBV6-5
j_gene: TRBJ1-1
abundance: few
len: 14
d_gene: NA
CDR3nt: TGTGCCAGCAGTGCTAGGAGAGGGAACACTGAAGCTTTCTTT
CDR3aa: CASSARRGNTEAFF

v_gene: TRBV7-6
j_gene: TRBJ2-7
abundance: many
len: 13
d_gene: NA
CDR3nt: TGTGCCAGCAGCTTGGCACTTACCTACGAGCAGTACTTC
CDR3aa: CASSLALTYEQYF

v_gene: TRBV20-1
j_gene: TRBJ1-2
abundance: NA
len: 15
d_gene: TRBD1
CDR3nt: TGCAGTGCTAGTGGTTTGGACAGGGGTAACTATGGCTACACCTTC
CDR3aa: CSASGLDRGNYGYTF

v_gene: TRBV19
j_gene: TRBJ2-7
abundance: many
len: 13
d_gene: NA
CDR3nt: TGTGCCAGTAGTATCGGTCCTAACTACGAGCAGTACTTC
CDR3aa: CASSIGPNYEQYF

v_gene: TRBV20-1
j_gene: TRBJ1-4
abundance: once
len: 13
d_gene: NA
CDR3nt: TGCAGTGCTGCCCCGGGAGGGTCTGAAAAACTGTTTTTT
CDR3aa: CSAAPGGSEKLFF

v_gene: TRBV15
j_gene: TRBJ2-7
abundance: NA
len: 17
d_gene: NA
CDR3nt: TGTGCCACCAGCAGTCCTACCCTTAGCGGAAAAGGGTACGAGCAGTACTTC
CDR3aa: CATSSPTLSGKGYEQYF

v_gene: TRBV29-1
j_gene: TRBJ2-1
abundance: once
len: 14
d_gene: TRBD2
CDR3nt: TGCAGCTCCCCCCGGGAGGGGACCGGTAATGAGCAGTTCTTC
CDR3aa: CSSPREGTGNEQFF

v_gene: TRBV14
j_gene: TRBJ2-7
abundance: many
len: 12
d_gene: NA
CDR3nt: TGTGCCAGCAGCCACGGAATAGTCGAGCAGTACTTC
CDR3aa: CASSHGIVEQYF

v_gene: TRBV20-1
j_gene: TRBJ2-7
abundance: once
len: 14
d_gene: NA
CDR3nt: TGCAGTGCTACCCCAAATAGCGGATCCTACGAGCAGTACTTC
CDR3aa: CSATPNSGSYEQYF

v_gene: TRBV2
j_gene: TRBJ1-5
abundance: NA
len: 17
d_gene: TRBD1
CDR3nt: TGTGCCAGCAGTTACGGTCCGGTGGGACAGGTCAATCAGCCCCAGCATTTT
CDR3aa: CASSYGPVGQVNQPQHF

v_gene: TRBV20-1
j_gene: TRBJ1-2
abundance: NA
len: 14
d_gene: TRBD1
CDR3nt: TGCAGTGCCTCGGGACAGGGTATGGAGTATGGCTACACCTTC
CDR3aa: CSASGQGMEYGYTF

v_gene: TRBV29-1
j_gene: TRBJ2-7
abundance: NA
len: 12
d_gene: TRBD1
CDR3nt: TGCAGCCGATTAGGACAGGGGTACGAGCAGTACTTC
CDR3aa: CSRLGQGYEQYF

v_gene: TRBV7-2
j_gene: TRBJ1-6
abundance: many
len: 15
d_gene: TRBD1
CDR3nt: TGTGCCAGCAGCTTAGAGGGGGCAGGGAATTCACCCCTCCACTTT
CDR3aa: CASSLEGAGNSPLHF

v_gene: TRBV5-1
j_gene: TRBJ1-1
abundance: many
len: 15
d_gene: NA
CDR3nt: TGCGCCAGCAGCTTGGAGGCACCCATGAACACTGAAGCTTTCTTT
CDR3aa: CASSLEAPMNTEAFF

v_gene: TRBV6-5
j_gene: TRBJ2-7
abundance: many
len: 14
d_gene: NA
CDR3nt: TGTGCCAGCAGTTACTCTCTGGGTAACTACGAGCAGTACTTC
CDR3aa: CASSYSLGNYEQYF

v_gene: TRBV24-1
j_gene: TRBJ2-1
abundance: few
len: 16
d_gene: TRBD1
CDR3nt: TGTGCCACCAGTGATGGACAGGGGGCGACGTACAATGAGCAGTTCTTC
CDR3aa: CATSDGQGATYNEQFF

v_gene: TRBV7-3
j_gene: TRBJ1-3
abundance: NA
len: 12
d_gene: NA
CDR3nt: TGTGCCAACAGCTTTCAGACAGATCACATATATTTT
CDR3aa: CANSFQTDHIYF

v_gene: TRBV29-1
j_gene: TRBJ1-1
abundance: many
len: 13
d_gene: NA
CDR3nt: TGCAGCGTTGAAAAATTGCTGAACACTGAAGCTTTCTTT
CDR3aa: CSVEKLLNTEAFF

v_gene: TRBV25-1
j_gene: TRBJ2-5
abundance: NA
len: 15
d_gene: TRBD2
CDR3nt: TGTGCTAGAGATGGGGCGGGAGGGCCCCTTGAGACCCAGTACTTC
CDR3aa: CARDGAGGPLETQYF

v_gene: TRBV7-9
j_gene: TRBJ1-1
abundance: many
len: 13
d_gene: NA
CDR3nt: TGTGCCAGCAGCTTCTTCGACCCATCCTGGGCTTTCTTT
CDR3aa: CASSFFDPSWAFF

v_gene: TRBV7-3
j_gene: TRBJ2-5
abundance: NA
len: 16
d_gene: TRBD2
CDR3nt: TGTGCCAGCAGCACCGGGACTAGCGGTGAAGAAGAGACCCAGTACTTC
CDR3aa: CASSTGTSGEEETQYF

v_gene: TRBV7-3
j_gene: TRBJ2-7
abundance: NA
len: 14
d_gene: NA
CDR3nt: TGTGCCAGCAGCTCAACAGGGGACTTCAATGAGCAGTACTTC
CDR3aa: CASSSTGDFNEQYF